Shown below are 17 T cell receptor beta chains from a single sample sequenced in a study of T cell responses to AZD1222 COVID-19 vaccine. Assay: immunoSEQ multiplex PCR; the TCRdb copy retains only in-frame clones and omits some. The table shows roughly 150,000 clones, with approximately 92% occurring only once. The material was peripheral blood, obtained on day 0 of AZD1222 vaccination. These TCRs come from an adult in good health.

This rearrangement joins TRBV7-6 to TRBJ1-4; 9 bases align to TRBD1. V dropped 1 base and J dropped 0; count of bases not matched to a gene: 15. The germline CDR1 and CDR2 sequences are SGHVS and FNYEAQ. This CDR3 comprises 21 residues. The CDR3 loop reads CASSLDPLDRGAHATNEKLFF. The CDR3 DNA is TGTGCCAGCAGCTTAGATCCTCTGGACAGGGGAGCGCATGCAACTAATGAAAAACTGTTTTTT. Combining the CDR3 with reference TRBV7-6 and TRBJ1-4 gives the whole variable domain GAGVSQSPRYKVTKRGQDVALRCDPISGHVSLYWYRQALGQGPEFLTYFNYEAQQDKSGLPNDRFSAERPEGSISTLTIQRTEQRDSAMYRCASSLDPLDRGAHATNEKLFFGSGTQLSVL.

The CDR3 DNA reads TGTGCCAGCAGCCAGACTAGCGGGGGGGCCACAGATACGCAGTATTTT. Translated, it gives CASSQTSGGATDTQYF. This chain links TRBV4-2 with TRBJ2-3, with 14 bases aligning to TRBD2. The CDR3 contains 16 residues. In germline, CDR1 is LGHNA, CDR2 YNFKEQ. The ends lost 3 bases at V and 2 bases at J; junction bases unmatched: 1.

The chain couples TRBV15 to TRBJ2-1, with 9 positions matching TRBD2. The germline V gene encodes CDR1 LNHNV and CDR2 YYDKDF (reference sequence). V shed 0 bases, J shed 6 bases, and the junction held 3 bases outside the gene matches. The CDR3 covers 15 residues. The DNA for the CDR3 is TGTGCCACCAGCAGAGATCGCGGGAGGGCCAATGAGCAGTTCTTC. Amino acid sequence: CATSRDRGRANEQFF.

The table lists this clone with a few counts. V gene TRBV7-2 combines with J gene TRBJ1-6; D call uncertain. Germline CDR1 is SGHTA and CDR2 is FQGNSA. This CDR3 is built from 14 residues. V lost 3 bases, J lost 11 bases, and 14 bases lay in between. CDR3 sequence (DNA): TGTGCCAGCAGCTTGGGCAGCCCCCTAACACCCCTCCACTTT. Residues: CASSLGSPLTPLHF. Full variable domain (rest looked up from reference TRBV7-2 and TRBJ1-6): GAGVSQSPSNKVTEKGKDVELRCDPISGHTALYWYRQSLGQGLEFLIYFQGNSAPDKSGLPSDRFSAERTGGSVSTLTIQRTQQEDSAVYLCASSLGSPLTPLHFGNGTRLTVT.

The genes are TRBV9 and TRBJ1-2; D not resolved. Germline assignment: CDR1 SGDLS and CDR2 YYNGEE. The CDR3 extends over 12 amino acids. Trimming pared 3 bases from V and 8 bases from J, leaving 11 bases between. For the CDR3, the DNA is TGTGCCAGCAGCGCCGGGCCGGGAGGCTACACCTTC. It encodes CASSAGPGGYTF.

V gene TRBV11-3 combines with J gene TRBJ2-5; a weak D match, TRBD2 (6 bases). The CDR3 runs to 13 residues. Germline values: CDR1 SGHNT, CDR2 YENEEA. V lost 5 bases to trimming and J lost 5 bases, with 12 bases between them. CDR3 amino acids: CASSQAEGETQYF. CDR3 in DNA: TGTGCCAGCAGCCAGGCGGAGGGGGAGACCCAGTACTTC.

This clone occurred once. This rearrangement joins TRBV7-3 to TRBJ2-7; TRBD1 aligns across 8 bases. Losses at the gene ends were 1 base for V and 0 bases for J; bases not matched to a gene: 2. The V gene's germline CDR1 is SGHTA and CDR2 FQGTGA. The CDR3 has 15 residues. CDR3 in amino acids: CASSLMGTGSYEQYF. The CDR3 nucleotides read TGTGCCAGCAGCTTAATGGGGACAGGCTCCTACGAGCAGTACTTC.

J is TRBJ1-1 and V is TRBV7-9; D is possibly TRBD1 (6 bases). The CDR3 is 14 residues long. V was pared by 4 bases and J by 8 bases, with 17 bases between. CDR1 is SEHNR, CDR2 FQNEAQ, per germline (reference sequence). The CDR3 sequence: CASSSIGQRFEAFF. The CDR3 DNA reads TGTGCCAGCAGCTCGATAGGACAGCGATTCGAAGCTTTCTTT.

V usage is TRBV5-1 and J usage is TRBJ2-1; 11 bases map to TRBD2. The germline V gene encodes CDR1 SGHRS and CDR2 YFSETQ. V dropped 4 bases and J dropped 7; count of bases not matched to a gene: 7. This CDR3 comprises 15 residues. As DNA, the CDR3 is TGCGCCAGCAGCAGAACTAGCGGGAGCGTTAATGAGCAGTTCTTC. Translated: CASSRTSGSVNEQFF. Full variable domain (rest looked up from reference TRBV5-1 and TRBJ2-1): KAGVTQTPRYLIKTRGQQVTLSCSPISGHRSVSWYQQTPGQGLQFLFEYFSETQRNKGNFPGRFSGRQFSNSRSEMNVSTLELGDSALYLCASSRTSGSVNEQFFGPGTRLTVL.

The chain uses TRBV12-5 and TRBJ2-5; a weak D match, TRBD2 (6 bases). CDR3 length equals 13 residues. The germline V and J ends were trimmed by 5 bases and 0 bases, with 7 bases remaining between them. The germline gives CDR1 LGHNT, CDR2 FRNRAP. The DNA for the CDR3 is TGTGCTAGTGGTCGGGGGTACCAAGAGACCCAGTACTTC. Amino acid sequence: CASGRGYQETQYF. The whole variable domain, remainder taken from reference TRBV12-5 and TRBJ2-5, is DARVTQTPRHKVTEMGQEVTMRCQPILGHNTVFWYRQTMMQGLELLAYFRNRAPLDDSGMPKDRFSAEMPDATLATLKIQPSEPRDSAVYFCASGRGYQETQYFGPGTRLLVL.

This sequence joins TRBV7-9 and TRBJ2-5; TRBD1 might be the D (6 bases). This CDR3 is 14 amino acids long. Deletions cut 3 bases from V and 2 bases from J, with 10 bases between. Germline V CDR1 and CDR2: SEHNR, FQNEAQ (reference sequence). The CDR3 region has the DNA TGTGCCAGCAGCTTCCCGACAGGACAAGAGACCCAGTACTTC. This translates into CASSFPTGQETQYF.

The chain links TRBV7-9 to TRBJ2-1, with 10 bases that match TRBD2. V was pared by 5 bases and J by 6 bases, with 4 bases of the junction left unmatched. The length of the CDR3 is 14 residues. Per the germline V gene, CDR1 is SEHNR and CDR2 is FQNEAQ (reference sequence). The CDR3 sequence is CASSGIAGGNEQFF. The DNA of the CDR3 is TGTGCCAGCAGCGGAATAGCGGGGGGCAATGAGCAGTTCTTC.

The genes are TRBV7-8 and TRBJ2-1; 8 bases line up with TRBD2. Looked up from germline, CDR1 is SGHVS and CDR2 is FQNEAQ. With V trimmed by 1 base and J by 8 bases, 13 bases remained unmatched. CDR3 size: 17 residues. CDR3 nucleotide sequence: TGTGCCAGCAGCTTAGACCTCCCCGGGACTAGGCAACATGAGCAGTTCTTC. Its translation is CASSLDLPGTRQHEQFF. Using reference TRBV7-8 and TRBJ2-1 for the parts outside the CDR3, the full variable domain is GAGVSQSPRYKVAKRGQDVALRCDPISGHVSLFWYQQALGQGPEFLTYFQNEAQLDKSGLPSDRFFAERPEGSVSTLKIQRTQQEDSAVYLCASSLDLPGTRQHEQFFGPGTRLTVL.

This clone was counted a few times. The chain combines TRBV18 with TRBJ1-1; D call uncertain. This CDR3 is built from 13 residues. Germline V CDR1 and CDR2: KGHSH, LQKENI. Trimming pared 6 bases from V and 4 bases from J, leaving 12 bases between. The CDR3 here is CASSPVWVTEAFF. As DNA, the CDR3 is TGTGCCAGCTCTCCGGTTTGGGTCACTGAAGCTTTCTTT.

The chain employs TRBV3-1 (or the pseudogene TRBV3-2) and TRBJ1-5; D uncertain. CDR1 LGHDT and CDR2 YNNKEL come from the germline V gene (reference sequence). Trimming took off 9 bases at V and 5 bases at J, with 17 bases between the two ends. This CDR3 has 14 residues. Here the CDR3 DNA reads TGTGCCAGGCGTCGCGGGTCTAGGGATCAGCCCCAGCATTTT. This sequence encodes CARRRGSRDQPQHF.

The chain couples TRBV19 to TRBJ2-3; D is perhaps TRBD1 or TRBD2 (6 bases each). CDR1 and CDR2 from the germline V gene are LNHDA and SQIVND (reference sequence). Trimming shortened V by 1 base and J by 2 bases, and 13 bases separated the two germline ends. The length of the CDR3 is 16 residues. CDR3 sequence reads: CASSIAGDILTDTQYF. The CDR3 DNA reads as TGTGCCAGTAGTATAGCGGGGGACATTCTCACAGATACGCAGTATTTT. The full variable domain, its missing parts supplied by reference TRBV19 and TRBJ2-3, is DGGITQSPKYLFRKEGQNVTLSCEQNLNHDAMYWYRQDPGQGLRLIYYSQIVNDFQKGDIAEGYSVSREKKESFPLTVTSAQKNPTAFYLCASSIAGDILTDTQYFGPGTRLTVL.

CDR3 sequence reads: CASSMDRGNYGYTF. Written as DNA, the CDR3 is TGTGCCAGTAGTATGGACAGGGGTAACTATGGCTACACCTTC. The genes are TRBV19 and TRBJ1-2; 9 bases agree with TRBD1. Germline CDR1 and CDR2: LNHDA and SQIVND (reference sequence). V lost 3 bases and J lost 1; bases outside the gene matches: 0. This CDR3 is built from 14 residues.